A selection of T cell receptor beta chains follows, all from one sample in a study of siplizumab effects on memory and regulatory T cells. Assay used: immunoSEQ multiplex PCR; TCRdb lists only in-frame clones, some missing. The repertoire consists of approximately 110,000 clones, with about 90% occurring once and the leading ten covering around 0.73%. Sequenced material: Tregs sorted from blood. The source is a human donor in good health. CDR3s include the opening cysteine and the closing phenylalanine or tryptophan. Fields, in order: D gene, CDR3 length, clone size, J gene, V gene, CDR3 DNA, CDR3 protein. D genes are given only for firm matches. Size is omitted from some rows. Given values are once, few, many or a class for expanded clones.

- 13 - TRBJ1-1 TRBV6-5 TGTGCCAGCAGTTACACCCCAGGGAACAGGGCTTTCTTT CASSYTPGNRAFF
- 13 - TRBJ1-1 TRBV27 TGTGCCAGCAGTTTACGGGGCGTAACTGAAGCTTTCTTT CASSLRGVTEAFF
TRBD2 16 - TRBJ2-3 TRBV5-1 TGCGCCAGCGGTGACCCTAGCGGGGGGTTGGCAGATACGCAGTATTTT CASGDPSGGLADTQYF
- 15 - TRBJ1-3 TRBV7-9 TGTGCCAGCAGCTTAGCAGAGGGAGTTGGAAACACCATATATTTT CASSLAEGVGNTIYF
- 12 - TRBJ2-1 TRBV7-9 TGTGCCAGCAGCTTACGGGGGAATGAGCAGTTCTTC CASSLRGNEQFF
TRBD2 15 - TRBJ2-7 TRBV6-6 TGTGCCAGCAGCCATAGCGGGAGGCAGGCCTACGAGCAGTACTTC CASSHSGRQAYEQYF
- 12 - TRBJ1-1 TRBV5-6 TGTGCCAGCAGCTTTAGGTACACTGAAGCTTTCTTT CASSFRYTEAFF
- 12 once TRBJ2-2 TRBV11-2 TGTGCCAGCAGCTTAGGGACCGGGGAGCTGTTTTTT CASSLGTGELFF
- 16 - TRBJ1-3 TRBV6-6 TGTGCCAGCAGTTACCTTACAGGGAACTCTGGAAACACCATATATTTT CASSYLTGNSGNTIYF
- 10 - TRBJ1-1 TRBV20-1 TGCAGTGCTACCCCCAGGGAAGCTTTCTTT CSATPREAFF
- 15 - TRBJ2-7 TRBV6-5 TGTGCCAGCAGCCGGTGGCCGGGCAGTTTCTACGAGCAGTACTTC CASSRWPGSFYEQYF
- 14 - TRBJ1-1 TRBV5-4 TGTGCCAGCAGCCGGAGGGCCCCGGAAGGCGAAGCTTTCTTT CASSRRAPEGEAFF
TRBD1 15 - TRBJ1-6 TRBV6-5 TGTGCCAGCAGTTCGGACAGGGGGCGTAATTCACCCCTCCACTTT CASSSDRGRNSPLHF
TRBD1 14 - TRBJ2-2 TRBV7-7 TGTGCTAGCAGAGGGACAGCGAACACCGGGGAGCTGTTTTTT CASRGTANTGELFF
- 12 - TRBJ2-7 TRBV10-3 TGTGCCATCAGTGATTCCGGCTACGAGCAGTACTTC CAISDSGYEQYF
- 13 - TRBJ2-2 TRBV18 TGTGCCAGCTCACCACGGAATTCCGGGGAGCTGTTTTTT CASSPRNSGELFF
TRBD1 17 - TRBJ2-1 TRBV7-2 TGTGCCAGCAGGCACGGGACAGGGGCTAATGAACACAATGAGCAGTTCTTC CASRHGTGANEHNEQFF
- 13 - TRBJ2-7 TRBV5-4 TGTGCCAGCAGCCGGGACTTCCAATACGAGCAGTACTTC CASSRDFQYEQYF
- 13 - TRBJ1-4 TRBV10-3 TGTGCCATCCACGGTGGGCCTAATGAAAAACTGTTTTTT CAIHGGPNEKLFF
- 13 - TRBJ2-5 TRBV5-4 TGTGCCAGCAGCTTCGGGACTCGCTGGGCCCAGTACTTC CASSFGTRWAQYF
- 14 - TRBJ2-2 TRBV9 TGTGCCACTTCTCCCAAAGCGAACACCGGGGAGCTGTTTTTT CATSPKANTGELFF
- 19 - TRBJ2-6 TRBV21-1 TGTGCCAGCAGCTCTAGAGGGGGCCTCGCGAGCTCTGGGGCCAACGTCCTGACTTTC CASSSRGGLASSGANVLTF
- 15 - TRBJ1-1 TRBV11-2 TGTGCCAGCAGCTTAGAGGCGACGGCGCCCAGCGAAGCTTTCTTT CASSLEATAPSEAFF